These 9 T cell receptor beta chains originate from one sample sequenced in a study of human T cells and chemical hapten exposure (dated by TCRdb to 2020 to 2023). The time point label, as the study defines it: patch test 3, about 24 weeks after DPC sensitization. Per the publication, the treatment or condition label means: therapeutic diphenylcyclopropenone sensitization with weekly scalp DPC. Library generation was performed with RACE. These reads were obtained on a NextSeq 500. Starting from the raw public reads, TCRdb applied fastp trimming at Q25, assembled clones with MiXCR and retained in-frame beta chains. Duplicate CDR3 protein sequences are folded into a single record with the most common DNA and genes. The sample profile shows 150,000 to 200,000 distinct CDR3 sequences; around a quarter of them were found once. Together, the top ten hold under 2.5% of the sample. The sample in question was whole blood, obtained in connection with sensitization to the hapten diphenylcyclopropenone (DPC). These receptors were taken from a woman aged 18 to 35 with alopecia areata. Some clones in this sample may be carry-over from other donors' samples.

The V gene is TRBV9, the J gene TRBJ2-1, with 12 bases aligning to TRBD2. The junction had 2 bases not matched to a gene; V was cut back by 4 bases and J by 9 bases. The germline V gene encodes CDR1 SGDLS and CDR2 YYNGEE. This CDR3 is built from 13 residues. The CDR3 DNA reads as TGTGCCAGCAGCCCTAGCGGGGGGGGTGAGCAGTTCTTC. It encodes CASSPSGGGEQFF.

This clonotype turned up a few times. The V and J genes are TRBV6-2 or TRBV6-3 and TRBJ2-7; D might be TRBD2 (5 bases). V lost 6 bases and J lost 9, with 12 bases in between. Looked up from germline, CDR1 is MNHEY and CDR2 is SVGEGT. There are 11 residues in the CDR3. The DNA for the CDR3 is TGTGCCAGCAGGACTCCAGGAGGGCAGTACTTC. This translates into CASRTPGGQYF.

This chain uses TRBV7-6 with TRBJ2-1; 7 positions agree with TRBD2. Germline loops: CDR1 SGHVS, CDR2 FNYEAQ. The CDR3 length is 16 residues. With V trimmed by 4 bases and J by 4 bases, 10 bases remained unmatched. This CDR3 reads CASSSSGTKNYNEQFF. Written as DNA, the CDR3 is TGTGCCAGCAGCTCATCTGGGACTAAGAATTACAATGAGCAGTTCTTC.

This rearrangement joins TRBV5-1 to TRBJ2-3; tentatively, D is TRBD2 (5 bases). This CDR3 is built from 15 residues. Germline V CDR1 and CDR2: SGHRS, YFSETQ. V was trimmed by 3 bases and J by 0 bases, leaving 11 bases between them. Written as DNA, the CDR3 is TGCGCCAGCAGCTGGACTGGCCCTAGCACAGATACGCAGTATTTT. It encodes CASSWTGPSTDTQYF.

This clonotype was picked up a small number of times. The chain couples TRBV12-2 to TRBJ2-2; TRBD1 is the table's D call, not checked against the DNA. TRBV12-2 is assigned pseudogene status. The CDR3 is 15 amino acids. The CDR3 DNA reads TGTGCAAGTCGCTTAGGGAAGGACAGTCCCGGGGAGCTGTTTTTT. Amino acids: CASRLGKDSPGELFF.

This sequence joins TRBV3-1 and TRBJ2-3; D not certain. The CDR3 covers 11 residues. CDR1 and CDR2 (germline): LGHDT, YNNKEL (reference sequence). The ends were cut back, 0 bases at V and 9 bases at J, with 4 bases in the middle. Written as DNA, the CDR3 is TGTGCCAGCAGCCAAGAGTCCACGCAGTATTTT. Amino acids: CASSQESTQYF.

The chain recombines TRBV6-6 with TRBJ1-5, with D possibly TRBD1 on 6 matching bases. This CDR3 is 13 amino acids long. V was shortened by 7 bases and J by 5 bases, with 12 bases between the two germline ends. Germline V gives CDR1 MNHNY, CDR2 SVGAGI (reference sequence). This chain's CDR3 is CASNTGRYQPQHF. The CDR3 DNA reads as TGTGCCAGCAATACAGGGCGGTATCAGCCCCAGCATTTT.

This clonotype came up many times. This sequence joins TRBV20-1 and TRBJ2-4; D remains ambiguous. Germline lookup yields CDR1 DFQATT and CDR2 SNEGSKA (reference sequence). V was shortened by 5 bases and J by 0 bases, with 11 bases between the two germline ends. This CDR3 is built from 14 residues. CDR3 residues: CSAYRTGAKNIQYF. CDR3 sequence (DNA): TGCAGTGCTTATCGGACGGGAGCCAAAAACATTCAGTACTTC.

The CDR3: CAAKAGPGGTEAFF. CDR3 in DNA: TGTGCCGCAAAGGCGGGGCCGGGTGGAACTGAAGCTTTCTTT. This rearrangement joins TRBV6-1 to TRBJ1-1; TRBD1 is a possible D gene (5 bases). The CDR3 is made up of 14 amino acids. Germline-derived CDR1 and CDR2 are MNHNS and SASEGT. V lost 11 bases and J lost 5, with 21 bases in between.